One sample yielded the 25 T cell receptor beta chains listed below, sequenced in a study of shared clonotypes between healthy human individuals. Method: immunoSEQ multiplex PCR; TCRdb's copy keeps in-frame clones and lacks some. The sample holds about 490,000 clones, around 80% seen once. Sample: PBMCs. The origin of the receptors is a woman between 35 and 50 years old in good health. Some clones in this sample may be carry-over from other donors' samples.

This clone was seen only a few times. This chain links TRBV4-1 with TRBJ2-1, with 7 bases identical to TRBD1. The germline V gene encodes CDR1 MGHRA and CDR2 YSYEKL. V trimming: 1 base; J trimming: 7 bases; junction bases outside the gene matches: 4. The CDR3 contains 14 residues. CDR3 DNA: TGCGCCAGCAGCCAAGGTGACAGGGTAAATGAGCAGTTCTTC. Translating gives CASSQGDRVNEQFF.

This clone was seen only a few times. V gene TRBV6-4 combines with J gene TRBJ2-3; D assignment may be TRBD1 or TRBD2 (5 bases each). The V and J ends lost 0 bases and 2 bases respectively, with 12 bases between them. Per the germline V gene, CDR1 is MRHNA and CDR2 is SNTAGT. The CDR3 sequence is 16 residues long. The chain's CDR3 is CASSDSSVGDTDTQYF. The CDR3 DNA reads TGTGCCAGCAGTGACTCGAGTGTGGGGGACACAGATACGCAGTATTTT.

The chain joins TRBV2 to TRBJ1-5; 7 nucleotides align to TRBD1. The CDR3 runs 15 residues. Germline lookup yields CDR1 SNHLY and CDR2 FYNNEI. V shed 8 bases and J 7 bases; nucleotides not matched to a gene: 14. The chain's CDR3 is CASAITGTVGQPQHF. Written as DNA, the CDR3 is TGTGCCAGCGCAATAACCGGGACAGTCGGCCAGCCCCAGCATTTT.

CDR3 sequence reads: CASSALQGAGNTIYF. Written as DNA, the CDR3 is TGTGCCAGCAGTGCTCTACAGGGGGCTGGAAACACCATATATTTT. This chain connects TRBV6-5 to TRBJ1-3, with TRBD1 identical over 8 bases. The CDR3 covers 15 residues. In germline, CDR1 is MNHEY, CDR2 SVGAGI. Trimming at V came to 5 bases and at J to 2 bases, leaving 5 bases not matched to a gene.

The chain uses TRBV2 and TRBJ2-3, with a tentative D call TRBD1 (6 bases). Germline V lookup: CDR1 SNHLY, CDR2 FYNNEI. CDR3 length: 14 amino acids. The germline V and J ends were trimmed by 6 bases and 3 bases, with 13 bases remaining between them. CDR3 sequence reads: CASSTGFRTDTQYF. As DNA, the CDR3 is TGTGCCAGCAGCACAGGGTTTCGGACAGATACGCAGTATTTT.

The chain is built from TRBV28 and TRBJ2-7; D uncertain. The V end lost 4 bases, the J end lost 4 bases, and 17 bases lay between the germline ends. This CDR3 has 15 residues. CDR1 and CDR2 (germline): MDHEN, SYDVKM. DNA of the CDR3: TGTGCCAGCAGTTCGTACCTATCCCTCCGGTACGAGCAGTACTTC. Translated: CASSSYLSLRYEQYF. Full variable domain (missing parts from reference TRBV28 and TRBJ2-7): DVKVTQSSRYLVKRTGEKVFLECVQDMDHENMFWYRQDPGLGLRLIYFSYDVKMKEKGDIPEGYSVSREKKERFSLILESASTNQTSMYLCASSSYLSLRYEQYFGPGTRLTVT.

The chain links TRBV28 to TRBJ2-1; D is uncertain. The V end was cut by 10 bases, the J end by 2 bases, with 12 bases between. Germline V gene sequence: CDR1 MDHEN, CDR2 SYDVKM. The CDR3 extends over 13 amino acids. This chain's CDR3 is CATLETTYNEQFF. The CDR3 region has the DNA TGTGCCACTTTGGAGACCACCTACAATGAGCAGTTCTTC.

For this clone: One base separates it from a far larger clone, so it is likely a read error. The chain uses TRBV11-2 and TRBJ2-2; the D gene is possibly TRBD1 (5 bases). Trimming removed 3 bases from V and 5 bases from J, with 10 bases in between. Germline CDR1 SGHAT, CDR2 FQNNGV. The CDR3 extends over 14 amino acids. The CDR3 DNA reads as TGTGCCAGCAGCTTCGGCAGGGATACCGGGGAGCTGTTTTTT. Amino acid sequence: CASSFGRDTGELFF.

This sequence joins TRBV14 and TRBJ2-1; D is possibly TRBD2 (6 bases). Germline V gene sequence: CDR1 SGHDN, CDR2 FVKESK. The CDR3 consists of 19 residues. V was pared by 3 bases and J by 4 bases, with 25 bases between. The DNA of the CDR3 is TGTGCCAGCAGCCATAGACGGGACTCTCGAGGCGGGGCTTACAATGAGCAGTTCTTC. Amino acid sequence: CASSHRRDSRGGAYNEQFF.

In regard to this clone: A single base separates this from a much larger clone, so it may be a read error. Other DNA sequences of this sample code for an identical CDR3. The chain links TRBV29-1 to TRBJ1-1, with a tentative D call TRBD1 (5 bases). The CDR3 consists of 11 residues. In germline, CDR1 is SQVTM, CDR2 ANQGSEA. CDR3 loop: CSVSGTTEAFF. The DNA of the CDR3 is TGCAGCGTTTCAGGGACCACTGAAGCTTTCTTC.

V gene TRBV28 combines with J gene TRBJ1-2; maybe TRBD1 (6 bases). The CDR3 has 15 amino acids. Germline V lookup: CDR1 MDHEN, CDR2 SYDVKM. Deletions cut 6 bases from V and 8 bases from J, with 22 bases between. CDR3 sequence: CASSQRQARLWGYTF. CDR3 nucleotide sequence: TGTGCCAGCAGCCAAAGACAGGCTCGTCTGTGGGGCTACACCTTC.

The genes are TRBV2 and TRBJ2-1; 8 nucleotides line up with TRBD1. Germline CDR1 reads SNHLY; CDR2 reads FYNNEI. The CDR3 runs 15 residues. V was clipped by 6 bases and J by 4 bases; unmatched bases: 8. The CDR3 DNA reads as TGTGCCAGCAGGGACAGGGAAGCCCTTTACAATGAGCAGTTCTTC. This gives the protein CASRDREALYNEQFF.

The chain has TRBV5-1 and TRBJ2-3; 7 positions match TRBD2. V shed 4 bases, J shed 0 bases, and the junction held 8 bases outside the gene matches. Looked up from germline, CDR1 is SGHRS and CDR2 is YFSETQ. The length of the CDR3 is 16 residues. The CDR3 DNA reads TGCGCCAGCAGCCGCGGGGTAGCGGGCAGCACAGATACGCAGTATTTT. The encoded protein is CASSRGVAGSTDTQYF. Full variable domain (remainder filled in from reference TRBV5-1 and TRBJ2-3): KAGVTQTPRYLIKTRGQQVTLSCSPISGHRSVSWYQQTPGQGLQFLFEYFSETQRNKGNFPGRFSGRQFSNSRSEMNVSTLELGDSALYLCASSRGVAGSTDTQYFGPGTRLTVL.

The chain recombines TRBV2 with TRBJ2-6; D is unclear. CDR1 is SNHLY and CDR2 is FYNNEI in the germline V gene. The CDR3 contains 15 residues. Trimming took off 2 bases at V and 0 bases at J, with 5 bases between the two ends. The CDR3 DNA follows: TGTGCCAGCAGTGAATTAGTCTCTGGGGCCAACGTCCTGACTTTC. This sequence encodes CASSELVSGANVLTF.

The chain joins TRBV4-3 to TRBJ2-3; D remains unclear. The V gene's germline CDR1 is LGHNA and CDR2 YSLEER. The CDR3 is 15 residues long. V was clipped by 1 base and J by 2 bases, with 10 bases between them. This CDR3 reads CASSQGGRITDTQYF. The CDR3 region has the DNA TGCGCCAGCAGCCAAGGTGGCCGAATCACAGATACGCAGTATTTT.

This clone was observed once. CDR3 sequence: CASSLQTVNTEAFF. The CDR3 DNA follows: TGTGCCAGCAGCTTACAGACCGTGAACACTGAAGCTTTCTTT. The rearrangement links TRBV7-2 to TRBJ1-1; D is unclear. Germline values: CDR1 SGHTA, CDR2 FQGNSA. The CDR3 loop spans 14 amino acids. V lost 2 bases and J 0 bases, leaving 7 bases between the germline ends.

This clone was recorded a few times. The V and J genes are TRBV7-9 and TRBJ1-4; tentatively, D is TRBD1 (5 bases). The V gene lost 4 bases and the J gene lost 0 bases, with 12 bases spanning the gap. The germline CDR1 and CDR2 sequences are SEHNR and FQNEAQ (reference sequence). The CDR3 extends over 16 amino acids. The CDR3 DNA reads as TGTGCCAGCAGCTCTCGGGACCCTGCAACTAATGAAAAACTGTTTTTT. Residues: CASSSRDPATNEKLFF.

This clone occurred many times. The chain uses TRBV5-4 and TRBJ2-1; D is undetermined. The CDR3 spans 13 residues. Germline values: CDR1 SGHNT, CDR2 YYREEE (reference sequence). Between the trimmed V and J ends, which lost 4 bases and 15 bases, there was a span of 20 bases. The CDR3: CASSTWTAGLLFF. As DNA, the CDR3 is TGTGCCAGCAGCACCTGGACCGCCGGTCTCTTGTTCTTC.

V and J are TRBV30 and TRBJ2-3; a possible D gene is TRBD2 (6 bases). The CDR3 has 13 amino acids. Deletions cut 3 bases from V and 7 bases from J, with 14 bases between. Germline CDR1 is GTSNPN and CDR2 is SVGIG (reference sequence). The chain's CDR3 is CAWSGLLTNTQYF. In nucleotides, the CDR3 is TGTGCCTGGAGCGGACTACTCACTAATACGCAGTATTTT. Looking up the rest from reference TRBV30 and TRBJ2-3 gives the full variable domain: SQTIHQWPATLVQPVGSPLSLECTVEGTSNPNLYWYRQAAGRGLQLLFYSVGIGQISSEVPQNLSASRPQDRQFILSSKKLLLSDSGFYLCAWSGLLTNTQYFGPGTRLTVL.

The J gene is TRBJ2-5, the V gene TRBV28, with no clear D. Germline V lookup: CDR1 MDHEN, CDR2 SYDVKM. The CDR3 contains 14 residues. Trimming cost V 2 bases and J 2 bases, with 9 bases left between them. The DNA of the CDR3 is TGTGCCAGCAGTTTACCTGCCAATCAAGAGACCCAGTACTTC. The encoded protein is CASSLPANQETQYF.

This sequence joins TRBV27 and TRBJ1-1; D gene ambiguous. The V and J ends lost 4 bases and 9 bases respectively, with 18 bases between them. The CDR3 has 14 residues. Germline V gene lookup returns CDR1 MNHEY and CDR2 SMNVEV (reference sequence). The CDR3 DNA is TGTGCCAGCAGTTCACCCCCCAAAGGGTCTAAAGCTTTCTTT. It is translated as CASSSPPKGSKAFF.

V is TRBV25-1 and J is TRBJ2-1; 11 positions match TRBD2. CDR1 and CDR2 (germline): MGHDK, SYGVNS. J gave up 0 bases and V 4 bases, and 5 bases lay outside the gene matches. The CDR3 length is 17 residues. This chain's CDR3 is CASSGRLAGSSYNEQFF. The CDR3 DNA is TGTGCCAGCAGTGGAAGACTAGCGGGAAGCTCCTACAATGAGCAGTTCTTC.

The CDR3 coding sequence is TGTGCCAGCAGCCCCGGGTTTGAGCAGTTCTTC. This translates into CASSPGFEQFF. The chain combines TRBV7-2 with TRBJ2-1; D is unresolved. Trimming pared 5 bases from V and 9 bases from J, leaving 8 bases between. Per the germline V gene, CDR1 is SGHTA and CDR2 is FQGNSA. CDR3 length: 11 amino acids.

The rearrangement uses TRBV29-1 and TRBJ2-5, with 9 bases identical to TRBD1. Germline lookup yields CDR1 SQVTM and CDR2 ANQGSEA. The CDR3 has 16 amino acids. J lost 5 bases, V lost 2 bases, and 12 bases had no gene match. The CDR3 region has the DNA TGCAGCGTTGAAACCACGGACAGGGGCTGGGGGGAGACCCAGTACTTC. It yields the protein CSVETTDRGWGETQYF.

The rearrangement joins TRBV5-1 to TRBJ2-7; 8 bases are a match to TRBD1. Per the germline V gene, CDR1 is SGHRS and CDR2 is YFSETQ. The V segment lost 3 bases and the J segment 6 bases; nucleotides outside the gene matches: 2. The CDR3 is 12 residues long. CDR3 DNA sequence: TGCGCCAGCAGCTGGACAGGGACCGAGCAGTACTTC. Residues: CASSWTGTEQYF.